This TCR beta chain originates from a study of cytomegalovirus exposure and HLA in healthy donors. The length of the CDR3 is 13 residues. The germline CDR1 and CDR2 sequences are SGDLS and YYNGEE. With 4 bases removed from V and 2 bases from J, the gap between germline ends came to 9 bases. Whole-study results and caveats: Listed as cytomegalovirus-associated were approximately 160 TCR beta chains. In a later analysis, approximately 18,000 TCR beta sequences were associated with HLA alleles at 0.05 false discovery rate. Among the most significant clusters, several appeared linked to common viral pathogens in a later analysis.

Turning to this clone: The antigen remains unidentified.

PCR employed 60 Vbeta and 13 Jbeta primers. TCRdb's table, derived via immunoSEQ multiplex PCR, lists solely in-frame clones and lacks some. The table records 120,000 to 150,000 clones, around 79% of them present only once. The TCR sequence derives from a male donor in good health and CMV-seronegative. The chain joins TRBV9 to TRBJ1-2; a weak D match, TRBD1 (6 bases). Sequencing was carried out using PBMCs. Here the CDR3 reads CASSTGQNYGYTF. In nucleotides, the CDR3 is TGTGCCAGCAGCACCGGACAGAACTATGGCTACACCTTC. Full variable domain (remainder filled in from reference TRBV9 and TRBJ1-2): DSGVTQTPKHLITATGQRVTLRCSPRSGDLSVYWYQQSLDQGLQFLIQYYNGEERAKGNILERFSAQQFPDLHSELNLSSLELGDSALYFCASSTGQNYGYTFGSGTRLTVV.